This TCR beta chain was obtained from a study of tumor-infiltrating lymphocytes in primary liver carcinoma. Unsorted bulk tissue, roughly 19-34 mg of it, served as the source for co-extraction of RNA and DNA. Each tumor specimen held more than 90% viable tumor cells. This clonotype has a handful of counts. The target antigen is unknown. Total RNA amounting to 500 ng was the source from which TCR beta cDNA was made with a constant-region primer. Three nested multiplex PCR rounds, a slightly modified ARM-PCR method, built the TCR beta libraries. The study ran its first two PCR rounds for approximately 10 cycles each, using TRBV1-TRBV30 forward primers and a C-beta reverse primer. MiXCR, run by TCRdb on the multiplex PCR reads, gives a single entry per CDR3 protein. Of 95,000 to 100,000 distinct CDR3 sequences in the sample, around two thirds were seen once. Study-level points and caveats: Among the pair types, tumor region pairs showed more overlap than tumor-adjacent and tumor-blood pairs. Only around 7-25% of top clones occurred in all five tumor regions.

CDR1 is GTSNPN and CDR2 is SVGIG in the germline V gene (reference sequence). Trimming took 5 bases from V and 6 from J, leaving 17 bases between them. The CDR3 spans 14 residues. This receptor was obtained from an older woman with primary liver carcinoma and hepatitis B virus infection. Sequenced material: liver tumor tissue from sampling region 2. As to subset: tumor region T2, inferior pole. The rearrangement joins TRBV30 to TRBJ2-1; D unclear. The CDR3 protein is CAWCGFFKTNEQFF. DNA for the CDR3: TGTGCCTGGTGTGGGTTCTTTAAGACCAATGAGCAGTTCTTC.